What follows is one T cell receptor (beta chain) and its context. Its antigen is undetermined. The record originates from a study of CD8+ T cells in alopecia areata. The CDR3 runs 13 residues. Trimming pared 4 bases from V and 0 bases from J, leaving 7 bases between. Germline V gene lookup returns CDR1 SQVTM and CDR2 ANQGSEA. Study-wide results and limits: Higher clonality was seen in lesional scalp than in normal scalp, especially in alopecia totalis/universalis.

PBMC-derived CD4+ and CD8+ T cells were sorted. Extraction of RNA preceded its reverse transcription into cDNA, which served as the sequencing template. Assay used: immunoSEQ multiplex PCR; TCRdb lists only in-frame clones, some missing. The sample includes 100,000 to 150,000 clones, around 50% of them seen just once. The receptor's source is a human donor with alopecia areata. The chain recombines TRBV29-1 with TRBJ1-3, with D perhaps matching TRBD1 (5 bases). The sequenced sample was NKG2D-low CD8+ T cells sorted from blood. The CDR3 nucleotides are TGCAGCGTTGGGGGCGACTCTGGAAACACCATATATTTT. This sequence encodes CSVGGDSGNTIYF.